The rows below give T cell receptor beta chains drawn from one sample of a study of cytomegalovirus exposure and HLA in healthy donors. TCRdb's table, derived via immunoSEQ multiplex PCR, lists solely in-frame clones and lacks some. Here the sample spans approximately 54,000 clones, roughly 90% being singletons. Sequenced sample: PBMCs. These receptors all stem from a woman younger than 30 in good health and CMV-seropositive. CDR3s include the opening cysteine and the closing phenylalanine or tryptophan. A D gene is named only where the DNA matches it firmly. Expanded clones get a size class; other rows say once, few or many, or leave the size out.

CASSTGYNSPLHF	TGCGCCAGCAGTACAGGTTATAATTCACCCCTCCACTTT	TRBV10-2	.	.	TRBJ1-6
CASSHGRGTQYF	TGTGCCAGCAGTCACGGGAGAGGGACCCAGTACTTC	TRBV6-5	once	.	TRBJ2-5
CASSVTGTSGSEQYF	TGTGCCAGTAGTGTCACCGGGACTAGCGGATCCGAGCAGTACTTC	TRBV19	.	TRBD2	TRBJ2-7
CASTSGTGGYEQYF	TGTGCCAGCACCTCCGGGACAGGGGGCTACGAGCAGTACTTC	TRBV28	.	TRBD1	TRBJ2-7
CASSRTFNTEAFF	TGTGCCAGTAGTAGGACATTCAACACTGAAGCTTTCTTT	TRBV19	.	.	TRBJ1-1
CASSLAQGAGAEAFF	TGTGCCAGCAGCTTAGCCCAGGGGGCAGGCGCTGAAGCTTTCTTT	TRBV7-9	.	TRBD1	TRBJ1-1
CATGGPTGDTQYF	TGTGCCACCGGGGGGCCAACAGGGGATACGCAGTATTTT	TRBV10-3	.	.	TRBJ2-3
CASTQQGAGYGYTF	TGTGCCAGCACCCAACAGGGGGCCGGGTATGGCTACACCTTC	TRBV7-9	few	TRBD1	TRBJ1-2
CASSLQGKPQHF	TGTGCCAGCAGTTTACAGGGGAAGCCCCAGCATTTT	TRBV28	.	.	TRBJ1-5
CASSSQGTGYGYTF	TGTGCCAGCAGCTCCCAGGGGACAGGCTATGGCTACACCTTC	TRBV7-2	.	TRBD1	TRBJ1-2
CAWYLTGDEAFF	TGTGCCTGGTATTTGACAGGGGATGAAGCTTTCTTT	TRBV30	.	TRBD1	TRBJ1-1
CASSSGTGELFF	TGCGCCAGCAGCTCCGGGACCGGGGAGCTGTTTTTT	TRBV5-1	.	.	TRBJ2-2
CASSFARTVNTEAFF	TGTGCCAGCAGCTTCGCGCGGACAGTGAACACTGAAGCTTTCTTT	TRBV5-4	.	.	TRBJ1-1
CASSDWGSNTGELFF	TGCGCCAGCAGTGATTGGGGCTCGAACACCGGGGAGCTGTTTTTT	TRBV10-2	.	.	TRBJ2-2
CASGDRGEAFF	TGCGCCAGCGGGGACAGGGGCGAAGCTTTCTTT	TRBV5-1	.	TRBD1	TRBJ1-1
CASSETWGSGEQYF	TGTGCCAGCAGTGAAACTTGGGGCTCCGGCGAGCAGTACTTC	TRBV6-1	.	.	TRBJ2-7
CGLDRGVRNTEAFF	TGTGGTCTAGATCGGGGGGTCCGGAACACTGAAGCTTTCTTT	TRBV30	.	.	TRBJ1-1